Sequencing of this TCR beta chain was carried out in a study of blood T cell repertoires in COVID-19. Profiling relied on immunoSEQ multiplex PCR, and the TCRdb table lists in-frame clones only, not all of them. This table has 200,000 or so clones, 85% to 90% appearing once. The material sequenced was peripheral blood. The source is a woman aged 60-75 years with acute or convalescent COVID-19.

The CDR3 protein is CASNRLGSSYNEQFF. The DNA of the CDR3 is TGTGCCAGCAACCGACTAGGGAGCTCCTACAATGAGCAGTTCTTC. The chain has TRBV11-2 and TRBJ2-1; D might be TRBD2 (6 bases). The V end lost 7 bases, the J end lost 0 bases, and 13 bases lay between the germline ends. This CDR3 region has 15 residues. CDR1 is SGHAT, CDR2 FQNNGV, per germline.